The source of this TCR beta chain is a study of cytomegalovirus exposure and HLA in healthy donors. Study background: Within the Caucasian-associated ancestry cluster were 81% of the approximately 390 genotyped donors.

Overall study findings and caveats: The HLA-A and HLA-B alleles of most subjects were reportedly predicted accurately from TCR beta sequences. An observed cluster of highly shared sequence variants was recorded as a likely sequencing artifact. The study found most TCR sequences rare, yet found some public TCRs in many donors.

The PCR used 60 Vbeta and 13 Jbeta primers. The protocol was immunoSEQ multiplex PCR, while the TCRdb copy is restricted to in-frame clones and leaves out a portion. Here the sample spans approximately 210,000 clones, about 80% being singletons. Regarding this clone: The antigen remains undetermined.

Sequences were obtained from PBMCs. This TCR came from a woman aged 40 to 49 in good health and CMV-seronegative.

CDR3 in DNA: TGTGCCACCGCGGGGGGCCCTACCTACGAGCAGTACGTC. It codes for CATAGGPTYEQYV. This chain links TRBV10-3 with TRBJ2-7; TRBD2 agrees at 8 bases. V dropped 10 bases and J dropped 2; count of bases not matched to a gene: 7. This CDR3 is 13 amino acids long. The germline V gene has CDR1 ENHRY and CDR2 SYGVKD.